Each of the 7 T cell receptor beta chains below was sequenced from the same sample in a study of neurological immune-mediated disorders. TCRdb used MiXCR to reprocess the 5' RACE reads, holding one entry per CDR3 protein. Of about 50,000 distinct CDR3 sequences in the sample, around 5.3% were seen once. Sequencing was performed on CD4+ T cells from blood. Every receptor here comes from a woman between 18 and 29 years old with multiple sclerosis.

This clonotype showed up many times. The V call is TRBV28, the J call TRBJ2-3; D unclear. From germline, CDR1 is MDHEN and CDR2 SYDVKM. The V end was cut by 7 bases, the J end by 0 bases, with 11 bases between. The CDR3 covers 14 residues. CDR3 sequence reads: CASNMISSTDTQYF. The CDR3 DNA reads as TGTGCCAGCAATATGATCTCTAGCACAGATACGCAGTATTTT. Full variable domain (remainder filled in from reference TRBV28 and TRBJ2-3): DVKVTQSSRYLVKRTGEKVFLECVQDMDHENMFWYRQDPGLGLRLIYFSYDVKMKEKGDIPEGYSVSREKKERFSLILESASTNQTSMYLCASNMISSTDTQYFGPGTRLTVL.

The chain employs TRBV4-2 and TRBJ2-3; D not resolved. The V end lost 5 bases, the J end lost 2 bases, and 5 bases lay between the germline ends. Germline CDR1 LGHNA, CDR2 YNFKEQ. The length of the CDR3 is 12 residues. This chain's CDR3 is CASSRHTDTQYF. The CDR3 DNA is TGTGCCAGCAGCAGGCACACAGATACGCAGTATTTT.

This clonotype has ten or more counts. The CDR3 reads CASSFQQGFGYTF. The DNA for the CDR3 is TGTGCCAGCAGCTTCCAACAGGGTTTTGGCTACACCTTC. The J gene is TRBJ1-2, the V gene TRBV11-2; D is perhaps TRBD1 (6 bases). V lost 3 bases and J lost 7, with 12 bases in between. The CDR3 totals 13 residues. Germline lookup yields CDR1 SGHAT and CDR2 FQNNGV.

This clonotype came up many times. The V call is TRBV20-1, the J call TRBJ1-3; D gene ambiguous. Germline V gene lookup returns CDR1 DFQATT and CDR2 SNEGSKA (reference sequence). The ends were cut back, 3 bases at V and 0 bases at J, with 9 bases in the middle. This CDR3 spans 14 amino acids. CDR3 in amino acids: CSARAAYSGNTIYF. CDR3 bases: TGCAGTGCTAGGGCTGCATACTCTGGAAACACCATATATTTT.

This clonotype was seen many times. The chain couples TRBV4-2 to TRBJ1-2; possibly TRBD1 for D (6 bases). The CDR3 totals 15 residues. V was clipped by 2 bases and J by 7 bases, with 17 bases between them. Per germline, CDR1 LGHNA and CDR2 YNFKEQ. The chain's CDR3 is CASSQPEAGAIGYTF. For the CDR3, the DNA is TGTGCCAGCAGCCAACCCGAGGCGGGGGCAATTGGCTACACCTTC.

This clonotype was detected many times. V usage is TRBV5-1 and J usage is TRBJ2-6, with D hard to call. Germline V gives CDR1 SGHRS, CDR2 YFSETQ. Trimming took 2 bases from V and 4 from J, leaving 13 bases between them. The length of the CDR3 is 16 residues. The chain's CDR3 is CASSFHGVSGANVLTF. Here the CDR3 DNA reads TGCGCCAGCAGCTTCCATGGGGTGTCCGGGGCCAACGTCCTGACTTTC.

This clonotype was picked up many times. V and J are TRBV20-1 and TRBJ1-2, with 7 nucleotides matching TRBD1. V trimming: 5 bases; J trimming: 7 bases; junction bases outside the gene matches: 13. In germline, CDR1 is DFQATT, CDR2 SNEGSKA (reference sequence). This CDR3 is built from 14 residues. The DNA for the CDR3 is TGCAGTGCTTCGACAGGGCCCTATTCGGGTGGCTACACCTTC. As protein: CSASTGPYSGGYTF.